These T cell receptor beta chains were read from a single sample in a study of OX40 agonist ivuxolimab in advanced cancers. Using immunoSEQ multiplex PCR, the repertoire was profiled, and TCRdb retains in-frame clones only, with some absent. Of about 45,000 clones listed, under 95% are singletons. Specimen: CD4+ or CD8+ T cells sorted from blood, collected in a trial of the OX40 agonist ivuxolimab. These receptor sequences come from an adult with an advanced solid tumor such as melanoma, head and neck, liver or kidney cancer. Each CDR3 is given with its conserved first and last residue. The D gene is left open where the match is weak. Expanded clones are given a class, and other clones once, few, many or no size at all.

size: .
V: TRBV7-8
length: 17
J: TRBJ2-1
D: TRBD2
DNA: TGTGCCAGCAGCTTGACTAGCGGGAGGGCCCCCTACAATGAGCAGTTCTTC
CDR3: CASSLTSGRAPYNEQFF

size: few
V: TRBV6-6
length: 12
J: TRBJ1-1
D: .
DNA: TGTGCCAGCGGACAAGGGGGCACTGAAGCTTTCTTT
CDR3: CASGQGGTEAFF

size: .
V: TRBV5-3
length: 15
J: TRBJ2-1
D: TRBD1
DNA: TGTGCCAGAAGCTTAGGTAGGGACAGGGGCCATGAGCAGTTCTTC
CDR3: CARSLGRDRGHEQFF

size: .
V: TRBV5-1
length: 13
J: TRBJ2-7
D: .
DNA: TGCGCCAGCAGCTTGGGGGTGAGCTACGAGCAGTACTTC
CDR3: CASSLGVSYEQYF

size: .
V: TRBV7-9
length: 15
J: TRBJ1-6
D: TRBD1
DNA: TGTGCCAGCAGCGCACCGGGACAGAGTAATTCACCCCTCCACTTT
CDR3: CASSAPGQSNSPLHF

size: once
V: TRBV5-5
length: 15
J: TRBJ2-7
D: .
DNA: TGTGCCAGCAGCTTGGGTCGTCAGGGGAACTACGAGCAGTACTTC
CDR3: CASSLGRQGNYEQYF

size: once
V: TRBV28
length: 16
J: TRBJ1-1
D: TRBD1
DNA: TGTGCCAGCAGTTCCAAGGACAGGGGGGTGAACACTGAAGCTTTCTTT
CDR3: CASSSKDRGVNTEAFF

size: .
V: TRBV9
length: 16
J: TRBJ2-7
D: .
DNA: TGTGCCAGCAGCGTGGGGGGCGGGAGTGCCTTGAATGAGCAGTACTTC
CDR3: CASSVGGGSALNEQYF

size: .
V: TRBV4-1
length: 16
J: TRBJ2-3
D: .
DNA: TGCGCCAGCAGCCAAGATCCTCCCCCTTCACGGGATACGCAGTATTTT
CDR3: CASSQDPPPSRDTQYF

size: once
V: TRBV6-5
length: 14
J: TRBJ2-7
D: .
DNA: TGTGCCAGCAGTTCCTCGACGGGCTCCTACGAGCAGTACTTC
CDR3: CASSSSTGSYEQYF

size: .
V: TRBV19
length: 19
J: TRBJ2-6
D: TRBD1
DNA: TGTGCCAGTAGTCGACAGGGGGCGCCCAAAGGACCTGGGGCCAACGTCCTGACTTTC
CDR3: CASSRQGAPKGPGANVLTF

size: .
V: TRBV14
length: 16
J: TRBJ2-3
D: TRBD1
DNA: TGTGCCAGCAGCCTCCCGGGACAGGGCCTAGGAGGTACGCAGTATTTT
CDR3: CASSLPGQGLGGTQYF

size: .
V: TRBV7-2
length: 14
J: TRBJ2-7
D: .
DNA: TGTGCCAGCAGCCTACGACCGCTCTGGTACGAGCAGTACTTC
CDR3: CASSLRPLWYEQYF

size: .
V: TRBV14
length: 14
J: TRBJ2-7
D: .
DNA: TGTGCCAGCAGCCAAGCTGTGGGCTCCTACGAGCAGTACTTC
CDR3: CASSQAVGSYEQYF

size: .
V: TRBV10-3
length: 14
J: TRBJ1-3
D: .
DNA: TGTGCCATCATTACTGAGAGCTCTGGAAACACCATATATTTT
CDR3: CAIITESSGNTIYF

size: .
V: TRBV20-1
length: 10
J: TRBJ2-3
D: .
DNA: TGCAGTGCCGCGGAGAATACGCAGTATTTT
CDR3: CSAAENTQYF

size: few
V: TRBV7-6
length: 15
J: TRBJ2-5
D: .
DNA: TGTGCCAGCAGCAACCCCCGGACACTACAAGAGACCCAGTACTTC
CDR3: CASSNPRTLQETQYF

size: .
V: TRBV5-1
length: 17
J: TRBJ1-5
D: TRBD1
DNA: TGCGCCAGCAGCTCAGGGACAGGGGGCAAGAGCAATCAGCCCCAGCATTTT
CDR3: CASSSGTGGKSNQPQHF

size: .
V: TRBV5-1
length: 17
J: TRBJ2-5
D: TRBD2
DNA: TGCGCCAGCAGCGGAGCGGACGGCGGGGGGTTGAGGGAGACCCAGTACTTC
CDR3: CASSGADGGGLRETQYF

size: .
V: TRBV6-5
length: 14
J: TRBJ2-7
D: .
DNA: TGTGCCAGCAGTGACTGGGGGTCCCTCTACGAGCAGTACTTC
CDR3: CASSDWGSLYEQYF

size: .
V: TRBV11-2
length: 16
J: TRBJ2-3
D: .
DNA: TGTGCCAGCAGCTTAGAGGGGCAGGGGACCACAGATACGCAGTATTTT
CDR3: CASSLEGQGTTDTQYF

size: .
V: TRBV2
length: 16
J: TRBJ1-6
D: .
DNA: TGTGCCAGCAGTGAAACCGCCCTACACCATCTCTCACCCCTCCACTTT
CDR3: CASSETALHHLSPLHF

size: .
V: TRBV19
length: 16
J: TRBJ2-1
D: TRBD2
DNA: TGTGCCAGTAGTACCCCCCTAGCGGGAGGTCAATTGGAGCAGTTCTTC
CDR3: CASSTPLAGGQLEQFF

size: .
V: TRBV5-4
length: 11
J: TRBJ1-1
D: .
DNA: TGTGCCAGCAGCACCTCAGGGGAAGCTTTCTTT
CDR3: CASSTSGEAFF

size: .
V: TRBV19
length: 15
J: TRBJ2-7
D: .
DNA: TGTGCCAGTAGCCCCGAAGGGGCTTACGGCTACGAGCAGTACTTC
CDR3: CASSPEGAYGYEQYF

size: .
V: TRBV6-6
length: 16
J: TRBJ1-2
D: TRBD1
DNA: TGTGCCAGCAGTAATTTGGACAGGGGACTTGACTATGGCTACACCTTC
CDR3: CASSNLDRGLDYGYTF

size: .
V: TRBV28
length: 11
J: TRBJ2-5
D: .
DNA: TGTGCCAGCGTCGGGGACGGGGCCCAGTACTTC
CDR3: CASVGDGAQYF

size: .
V: TRBV28
length: 12
J: TRBJ2-7
D: .
DNA: TGTGCCAGCAGTTTCAGGGGCTACGAGCAGTACTTC
CDR3: CASSFRGYEQYF

size: .
V: TRBV19
length: 13
J: TRBJ2-1
D: .
DNA: TGTGCCAGCGCTAAGAGCTCCTACAATGAGCAGTTCTTC
CDR3: CASAKSSYNEQFF

size: .
V: TRBV5-6
length: 12
J: TRBJ1-2
D: TRBD1
DNA: TGTGCCAGCAGCGATCAGGGGGGCGGCTACACCTTC
CDR3: CASSDQGGGYTF

size: .
V: TRBV29-1
length: 13
J: TRBJ2-7
D: .
DNA: TGCAGCGTTGTGTCAGGGCGGGGTTACGAGCAGTACTTC
CDR3: CSVVSGRGYEQYF

size: .
V: TRBV7-2
length: 14
J: TRBJ2-7
D: TRBD2
DNA: TGTGCCAGCAGCAGTAGCGGGACGGGTTACGAGCAGTACTTC
CDR3: CASSSSGTGYEQYF

size: .
V: TRBV28
length: 14
J: TRBJ2-5
D: .
DNA: TGTGCCAGCAGTTTTGCTTCTGACCAAGAGACCCAGTACTTC
CDR3: CASSFASDQETQYF

size: .
V: TRBV6-5
length: 13
J: TRBJ2-7
D: .
DNA: TGTGCCAGCAGTTACTCACTGACCTACGAGCAGTACTTC
CDR3: CASSYSLTYEQYF

size: few
V: TRBV2
length: 16
J: TRBJ2-2
D: .
DNA: TGTGCCAGCAGCCAGGCCCCGAAACTGAACACCGGGGAGCTGTTTTTT
CDR3: CASSQAPKLNTGELFF

size: few
V: TRBV19
length: 15
J: TRBJ2-1
D: TRBD2
DNA: TGTGCCACCGCCCTGGGGAGCGGGAGGTCCCATGAGCAGTTCTTC
CDR3: CATALGSGRSHEQFF

size: .
V: TRBV9
length: 17
J: TRBJ2-4
D: TRBD2
DNA: TGTGCCAGCAGCGTAGCTACGACTAGCGGGGGGGAAAACATTCAGTACTTC
CDR3: CASSVATTSGGENIQYF

size: .
V: TRBV28
length: 14
J: TRBJ2-1
D: .
DNA: TGTGCCAGCAGTTTACTAGGGGCGCGGAATGAGCAGTTCTTC
CDR3: CASSLLGARNEQFF

size: .
V: TRBV6-5
length: 16
J: TRBJ2-3
D: TRBD2
DNA: TGTGCCAGCAGTTACTCGACTAGCGGGGGCACAGATACGCAGTATTTT
CDR3: CASSYSTSGGTDTQYF

size: few
V: TRBV6-5
length: 13
J: TRBJ1-2
D: .
DNA: TGTGCCAGCAGTTACGGGCGGAACTATGGCTACACCTTC
CDR3: CASSYGRNYGYTF

size: .
V: TRBV14
length: 15
J: TRBJ2-7
D: TRBD2
DNA: TGTGCCAGCAGCCACCCACTAGCGGGAGTTTACGAGCAGTACTTC
CDR3: CASSHPLAGVYEQYF

size: .
V: TRBV19
length: 18
J: TRBJ2-5
D: TRBD2
DNA: TGTGCCAGTAGCGCGGGACTAGCGGGAGGATCCTCCCAAGAGACCCAGTACTTC
CDR3: CASSAGLAGGSSQETQYF

size: .
V: TRBV11-2
length: 17
J: TRBJ1-2
D: .
DNA: TGTGCCAGCAGCTTAGGGACTTGGGTCTCCTCGAGAGATGGCTACACCTTC
CDR3: CASSLGTWVSSRDGYTF

size: .
V: TRBV6-6
length: 15
J: TRBJ2-7
D: .
DNA: TGTGCCAGCAGTTACACTCCAGGAGGAACCTACGAGCAGTACTTC
CDR3: CASSYTPGGTYEQYF

size: .
V: TRBV7-7
length: 17
J: TRBJ2-5
D: TRBD2
DNA: TGTGCTAGCAGCGACGAACCTCAGCGGGAGGGTCGGGAGACCCAGTACTTC
CDR3: CASSDEPQREGRETQYF